Shown below are 14 T cell receptor beta chains from a single sample sequenced in a study of T cells in Graves' hyperthyroidism and ophthalmopathy. Amplified TCR beta CDR3 regions came from RNA transcripts. The HTBI primer set served for first-round RT-PCR of the TCR CDR3. TCRdb passed the multiplex PCR reads through MiXCR, listing each CDR3 protein once. This table holds a few hundred thousand distinct CDR3 sequences, about 16% found once. Source material: blood. These receptors all stem from a woman between 50 and 59 years old with Graves' hyperthyroidism that later progressed to Graves' ophthalmopathy.

This sequence joins TRBV20-1 and TRBJ1-1, with 9 bases identical to TRBD1. Germline V gene lookup returns CDR1 DFQATT and CDR2 SNEGSKA (reference sequence). The CDR3 has 14 amino acids. J was trimmed by 5 bases and V by 5 bases; bases with no gene match: 9. CDR3 amino acids: CSARAGTGRTEAFF. CDR3 nucleotides: TGCAGTGCTCGGGCCGGGACAGGGCGAACTGAAGCTTTCTTT.

This clonotype was detected ten times or more. The chain has TRBV28 and TRBJ1-5; possibly TRBD1 for D (6 bases). Trimming pared 4 bases from V and 2 bases from J, leaving 21 bases between. Per the germline V gene, CDR1 is MDHEN and CDR2 is SYDVKM. This CDR3 has 18 amino acids. CDR3 nucleotide sequence: TGTGCCAGCAGTTCCGCTTCCGGGGGCCCATGGGGCAATCAGCCCCAGCATTTT. This gives the protein CASSSASGGPWGNQPQHF. Drawing the rest from reference TRBV28 and TRBJ1-5, the complete variable domain is DVKVTQSSRYLVKRTGEKVFLECVQDMDHENMFWYRQDPGLGLRLIYFSYDVKMKEKGDIPEGYSVSREKKERFSLILESASTNQTSMYLCASSSASGGPWGNQPQHFGDGTRLSIL.

The sample holds many counts of this clonotype. V is TRBV28 and J is TRBJ2-7; TRBD2 might be the D (6 bases). Looked up from germline, CDR1 is MDHEN and CDR2 is SYDVKM. The V end lost 8 bases, the J end lost 5 bases, and 19 bases lay between the germline ends. The CDR3 length is 14 residues. CDR3 nucleotides: TGTGCCAGCGCCCCTCGGGACTGGACACACGAGCAGTACTTC. Protein product: CASAPRDWTHEQYF.

The chain recombines TRBV20-1 with TRBJ1-1, with 9 bases that match TRBD1. Per the germline V gene, CDR1 is DFQATT and CDR2 is SNEGSKA (reference sequence). The V and J ends lost 4 bases and 2 bases, in that order; junction bases with no gene match: 5. The CDR3 loop spans 14 amino acids. DNA for the CDR3: TGCAGTGCTAACGACAGGGGGGGTAACACTGAAGCTTTCTTT. Translation gives CSANDRGGNTEAFF.

This clonotype was counted many times. V usage is TRBV30 and J usage is TRBJ1-2, with D possibly being TRBD1 (5 bases). The V end was cut by 0 bases, the J end by 8 bases, with 13 bases between. CDR1 is GTSNPN and CDR2 is SVGIG in the germline V gene (reference sequence). The CDR3 sequence is 13 residues long. In nucleotides, the CDR3 is TGTGCCTGGAGTGTAGGGGCGACCGGAGGCTACACCTTC. Protein sequence: CAWSVGATGGYTF.

The chain carries TRBV27 and TRBJ1-5; D not resolved. The CDR3 has 15 residues. The germline V gene encodes CDR1 MNHEY and CDR2 SMNVEV (reference sequence). Trimming pared 2 bases from V and 0 bases from J, leaving 8 bases between. The CDR3 protein is CASSLGVNSNQPQHF. The CDR3 bases are TGTGCCAGCAGTTTAGGGGTCAATAGCAATCAGCCCCAGCATTTT.

This clonotype came up many times. The chain uses TRBV6-1 and TRBJ2-1; 7 bases are a match to TRBD2. The CDR3 length is 14 residues. The germline gives CDR1 MNHNS, CDR2 SASEGT. The V segment lost 5 bases and the J segment 7 bases; nucleotides outside the gene matches: 8. The CDR3 sequence: CASSKTSLGNEQFF. The CDR3 DNA reads TGTGCCAGCAGTAAGACTAGCCTGGGGAATGAGCAGTTCTTC.

This clonotype was counted only a few times. The J gene is TRBJ2-3, the V gene TRBV19; possible D gene TRBD1, 5 bases. This CDR3 has 18 amino acids. Trimming pared 3 bases from V and 4 bases from J, leaving 23 bases between. Germline V gene lookup returns CDR1 LNHDA and CDR2 SQIVND (reference sequence). The CDR3 is CASSIWGSRRKGSDTQYF. In nucleotides, the CDR3 is TGTGCCAGTAGTATTTGGGGCTCGCGGAGAAAAGGGTCAGATACGCAGTATTTT.

There are a few counts of this clonotype. The chain links TRBV20-1 to TRBJ2-4; 8 nucleotides line up with TRBD2. This CDR3 has 15 residues. Per the germline V gene, CDR1 is DFQATT and CDR2 is SNEGSKA (reference sequence). V was pared by 3 bases and J by 0 bases, with 4 bases of the junction left unmatched. The CDR3 nucleotides read TGCAGTGCTAGTAGCGGGGCCTTAGCCAAAAACATTCAGTACTTC. Its translation is CSASSGALAKNIQYF.

This clonotype was recorded at least ten times. The chain links TRBV12-3 or TRBV12-4 to TRBJ2-1, with D perhaps matching TRBD2 (6 bases). The V gene lost 4 bases and the J gene lost 2 bases, with 15 bases spanning the gap. This CDR3 comprises 16 residues. In nucleotides, the CDR3 is TGTGCCAGCAGTTCCGCCTGGGGGGAGGCCTACAATGAGCAGTTCTTC. Its translation is CASSSAWGEAYNEQFF.

The sample holds many counts of this clonotype. The V and J genes are TRBV2 and TRBJ2-2, with D maybe TRBD2 (5 bases). This CDR3 is 13 amino acids long. From germline, CDR1 is SNHLY and CDR2 FYNNEI. V lost 9 bases, J lost 5 bases, and 13 bases lay in between. This CDR3 is CASTRVGTGELFF. Written as DNA, the CDR3 is TGTGCCAGTACGCGGGTTGGAACCGGGGAGCTGTTTTTT.

Many counts were recorded for this clonotype. V gene TRBV6-1 combines with J gene TRBJ1-1; 10 nucleotides align to TRBD1. Germline lookup yields CDR1 MNHNS and CDR2 SASEGT. With 3 bases clipped from V and 1 base from J, the junction kept 2 bases outside the gene matches. This CDR3 region has 15 residues. The CDR3 sequence: CASSETGGENTEAFF. The DNA of the CDR3 is TGTGCCAGCAGTGAGACAGGGGGCGAGAACACTGAAGCTTTCTTT.

V is TRBV29-1 and J is TRBJ1-2; 9 bases are a match to TRBD1. The CDR3 runs to 14 residues. The J segment lost 4 bases and the V segment lost 5 bases, leaving 8 bases of the junction unmatched. Germline assignment: CDR1 SQVTM and CDR2 ANQGSEA. CDR3 nucleotide sequence: TGCAGCGTTTGGACAGGGGATCCCCTCTATGGCTACACCTTC. Its translation: CSVWTGDPLYGYTF.

This clonotype was counted many times. This rearrangement joins TRBV7-9 to TRBJ2-3; TRBD1 matches 9 bases. Per germline, CDR1 SEHNR and CDR2 FQNEAQ (reference sequence). The CDR3 is 15 amino acids. Trimming took 5 bases from V and 2 from J; bases not matched to a gene: 5. Written as DNA, the CDR3 is TGTGCCAGCAGCGCCCGGGACAGGGACACAGATACGCAGTATTTT. Protein product: CASSARDRDTDTQYF.